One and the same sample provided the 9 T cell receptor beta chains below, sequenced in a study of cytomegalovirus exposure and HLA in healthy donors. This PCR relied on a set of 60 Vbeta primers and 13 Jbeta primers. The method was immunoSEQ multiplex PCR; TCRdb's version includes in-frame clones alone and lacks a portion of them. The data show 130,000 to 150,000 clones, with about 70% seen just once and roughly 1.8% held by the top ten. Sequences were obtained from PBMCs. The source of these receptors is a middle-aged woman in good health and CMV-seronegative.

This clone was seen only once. The DNA for the CDR3 is TGTGCCTGGAGTCCTCCGGGACGGCGGGGCGCTGAAGCTTTCTTT. Its protein product is CAWSPPGRRGAEAFF. The chain couples TRBV30 to TRBJ1-1; the D gene is possibly TRBD1 (5 bases). The CDR3 totals 15 residues. V gave up 2 bases and J gave up 6 bases, with 19 bases separating them. The germline V gene encodes CDR1 GTSNPN and CDR2 SVGIG (reference sequence).

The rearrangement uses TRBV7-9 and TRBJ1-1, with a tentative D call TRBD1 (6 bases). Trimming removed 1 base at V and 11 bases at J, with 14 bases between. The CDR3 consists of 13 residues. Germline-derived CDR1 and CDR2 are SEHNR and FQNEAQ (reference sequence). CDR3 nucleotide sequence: TGTGCCAGCAGCTTAGTCGAGGGCCAGGGGGCTTTCTTT. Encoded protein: CASSLVEGQGAFF.

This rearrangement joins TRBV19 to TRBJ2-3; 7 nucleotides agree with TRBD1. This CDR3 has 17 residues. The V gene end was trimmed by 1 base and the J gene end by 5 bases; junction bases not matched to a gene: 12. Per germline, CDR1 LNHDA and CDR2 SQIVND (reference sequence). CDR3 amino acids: CASSIVPTGSRGDTQYF. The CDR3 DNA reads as TGTGCCAGTAGTATAGTCCCGACAGGGTCGAGGGGAGATACGCAGTATTTT.

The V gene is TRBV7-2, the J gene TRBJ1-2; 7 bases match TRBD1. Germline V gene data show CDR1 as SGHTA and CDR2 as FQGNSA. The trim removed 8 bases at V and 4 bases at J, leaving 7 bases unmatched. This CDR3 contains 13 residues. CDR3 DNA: TGTGCCAGCGGCGAGGGACAGCGCTATGGCTACACCTTC. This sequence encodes CASGEGQRYGYTF.

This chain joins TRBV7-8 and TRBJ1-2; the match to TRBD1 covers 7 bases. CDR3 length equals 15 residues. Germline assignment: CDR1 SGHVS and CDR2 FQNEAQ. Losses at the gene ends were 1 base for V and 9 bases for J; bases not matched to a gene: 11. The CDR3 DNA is TGTGCCAGCAGCTTAGGGTTTAAGGGGGCGAGGAGCTACACCTTC. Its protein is CASSLGFKGARSYTF.

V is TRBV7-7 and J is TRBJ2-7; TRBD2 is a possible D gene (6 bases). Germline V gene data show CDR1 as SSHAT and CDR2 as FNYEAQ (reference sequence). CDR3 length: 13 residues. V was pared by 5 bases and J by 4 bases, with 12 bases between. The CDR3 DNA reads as TGTGCCAGCAGCAAAGCGGGCGGGTACGAGCAGTACTTC. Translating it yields CASSKAGGYEQYF.

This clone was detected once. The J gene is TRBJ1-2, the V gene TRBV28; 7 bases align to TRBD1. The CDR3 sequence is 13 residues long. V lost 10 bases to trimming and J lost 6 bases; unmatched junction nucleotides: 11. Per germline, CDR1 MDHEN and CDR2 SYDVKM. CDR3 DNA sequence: TGTGCCACCGTCGGAGAGGGGGCAAATGGCTACACCTTC. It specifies CATVGEGANGYTF.

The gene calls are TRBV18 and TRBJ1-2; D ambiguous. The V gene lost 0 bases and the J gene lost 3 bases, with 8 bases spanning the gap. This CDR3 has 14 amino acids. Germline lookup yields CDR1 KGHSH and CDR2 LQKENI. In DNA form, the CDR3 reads TGTGCCAGCTCACCACCAAGCGGGGACTATGGCTACACCTTC. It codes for CASSPPSGDYGYTF. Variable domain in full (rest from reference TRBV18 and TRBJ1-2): NAGVMQNPRHLVRRRGQEARLRCSPMKGHSHVYWYRQLPEEGLKFMVYLQKENIIDESGMPKERFSAEFPKEGPSILRIQQVVRGDSAAYFCASSPPSGDYGYTFGSGTRLTVV.

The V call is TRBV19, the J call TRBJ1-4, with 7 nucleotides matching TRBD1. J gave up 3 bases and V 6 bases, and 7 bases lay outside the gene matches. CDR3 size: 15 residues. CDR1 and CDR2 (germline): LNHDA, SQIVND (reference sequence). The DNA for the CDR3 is TGTGCCAGTAGCGATGACGGGACAGCTAATGAAAAACTGTTTTTT. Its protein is CASSDDGTANEKLFF.